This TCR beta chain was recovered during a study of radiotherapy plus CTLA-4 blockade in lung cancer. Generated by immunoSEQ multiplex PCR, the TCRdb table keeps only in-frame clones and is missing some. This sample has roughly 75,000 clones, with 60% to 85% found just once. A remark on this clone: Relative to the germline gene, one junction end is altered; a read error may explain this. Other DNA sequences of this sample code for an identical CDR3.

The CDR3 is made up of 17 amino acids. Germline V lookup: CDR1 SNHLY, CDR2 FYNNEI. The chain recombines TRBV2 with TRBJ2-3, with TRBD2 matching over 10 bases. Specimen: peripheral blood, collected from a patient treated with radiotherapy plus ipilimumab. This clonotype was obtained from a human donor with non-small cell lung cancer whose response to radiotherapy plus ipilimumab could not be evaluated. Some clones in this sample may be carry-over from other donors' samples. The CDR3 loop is CASSGVGAGGLTDTQYF. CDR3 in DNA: TGTGCCAGCAGTGGAGTGGGAGCGGGGGGGCTAACGGATACGCAGTACTTT. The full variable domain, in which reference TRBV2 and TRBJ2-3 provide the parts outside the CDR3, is EPEVTQTPSHQVTQMGQEVILRCVPISNHLYFYWYRQILGQKVEFLVSFYNNEISEKSEIFDDQFSVERPDGSNFTLKIRSTKLEDSAMYFCASSGVGAGGLTDTQYFGPGTRLTVL.